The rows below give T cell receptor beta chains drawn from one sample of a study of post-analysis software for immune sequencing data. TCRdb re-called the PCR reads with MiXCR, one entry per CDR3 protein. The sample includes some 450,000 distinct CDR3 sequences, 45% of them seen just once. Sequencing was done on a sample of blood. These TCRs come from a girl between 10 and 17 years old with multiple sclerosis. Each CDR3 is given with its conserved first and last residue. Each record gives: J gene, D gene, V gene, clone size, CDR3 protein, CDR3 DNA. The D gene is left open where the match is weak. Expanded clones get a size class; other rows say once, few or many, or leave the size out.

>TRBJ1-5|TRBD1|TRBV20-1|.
CSAPLTGGSQPQHF
TGCAGTGCTCCACTGACAGGGGGCAGTCAGCCCCAGCATTTT
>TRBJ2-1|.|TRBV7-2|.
CASSPRQLNNEQFF
TGTGCCAGCAGCCCCAGACAGCTCAACAATGAGCAGTTCTTC
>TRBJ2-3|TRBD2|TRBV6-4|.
CASSESPAGGADTQYF
TGTGCCAGCAGTGAGTCGCCTGCGGGAGGGGCAGATACGCAGTATTTT
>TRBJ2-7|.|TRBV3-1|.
CASSPGRFGPSSYEQYF
TGTGCCAGCAGCCCTGGGAGGTTCGGTCCGTCCTCCTACGAGCAGTACTTC
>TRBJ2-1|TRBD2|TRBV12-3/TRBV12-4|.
CASTAGLAGNNEQFF
TGTGCCAGCACCGCGGGACTAGCGGGAAACAATGAGCAGTTCTTC
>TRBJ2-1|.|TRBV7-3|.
CASSLGLATYNEQFF
TGTGCCAGCAGCTTAGGGCTAGCTACCTACAATGAGCAGTTCTTC
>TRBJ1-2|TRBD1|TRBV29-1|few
CSVEDRQGSYSYTF
TGCAGCGTTGAAGACAGACAGGGGTCATACAGCTACACCTTC
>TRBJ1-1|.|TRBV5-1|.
CASHGMRGAEAFF
TGCGCCAGCCATGGCATGCGGGGGGCTGAAGCTTTCTTT
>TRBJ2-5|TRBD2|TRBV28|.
CASNTPGTSGKETQYF
TGTGCCAGCAACACCCCAGGCACTAGCGGAAAAGAGACCCAGTACTTC
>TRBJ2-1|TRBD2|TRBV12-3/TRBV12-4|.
CASTMGPGREERWDEQFF
TGTGCCAGCACCATGGGACCGGGGCGGGAGGAACGATGGGATGAGCAGTTCTTC
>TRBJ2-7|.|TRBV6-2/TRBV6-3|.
CASGEDHEQYF
TGTGCCAGCGGGGAGGACCACGAGCAGTACTTC
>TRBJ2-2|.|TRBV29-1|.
CSVRLEQLFF
TGCAGCGTGAGACTAGAGCAGCTGTTTTTT
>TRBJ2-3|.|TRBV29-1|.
CSVERPGRTDTQYF
TGCAGCGTTGAACGACCGGGGCGCACAGATACGCAGTATTTT
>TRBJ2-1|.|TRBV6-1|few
CASSDQGSSYNEQFF
TGTGCCAGCAGTGATCAGGGGAGCTCCTACAATGAGCAGTTCTTC
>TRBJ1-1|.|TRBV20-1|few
CSARGTGHDTEAFF
TGCAGTGCTAGAGGAACAGGACACGACACTGAAGCTTTCTTT
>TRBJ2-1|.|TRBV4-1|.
CASSQGRNEQFF
TGCGCCAGCAGCCAAGGAAGGAATGAGCAGTTCTTC
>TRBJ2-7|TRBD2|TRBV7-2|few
CASSQTWVGGSWNEQYF
TGTGCCAGCAGCCAGACCTGGGTCGGCGGGAGCTGGAACGAGCAGTACTTC
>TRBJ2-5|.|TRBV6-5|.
CASSYQTDQETQYF
TGTGCCAGCAGTTACCAGACAGATCAAGAGACCCAGTACTTC
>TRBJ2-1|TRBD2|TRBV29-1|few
CSVERREPNEQFF
TGCAGCGTTGAACGGCGGGAGCCGAATGAGCAGTTCTTC
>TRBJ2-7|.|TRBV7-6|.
CASSLAPTGSYEQYF
TGTGCCAGCAGCTTAGCGCCAACAGGCTCCTACGAGCAGTACTTC
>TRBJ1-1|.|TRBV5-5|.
CASSSLAGNTEAFF
TGTGCCAGCAGCTCACTGGCCGGGAACACTGAAGCTTTCTTT
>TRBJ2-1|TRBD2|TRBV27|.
CASSPGLAAYNEQFF
TGTGCCAGCTCACCTGGACTAGCGGCCTACAATGAGCAGTTCTTC